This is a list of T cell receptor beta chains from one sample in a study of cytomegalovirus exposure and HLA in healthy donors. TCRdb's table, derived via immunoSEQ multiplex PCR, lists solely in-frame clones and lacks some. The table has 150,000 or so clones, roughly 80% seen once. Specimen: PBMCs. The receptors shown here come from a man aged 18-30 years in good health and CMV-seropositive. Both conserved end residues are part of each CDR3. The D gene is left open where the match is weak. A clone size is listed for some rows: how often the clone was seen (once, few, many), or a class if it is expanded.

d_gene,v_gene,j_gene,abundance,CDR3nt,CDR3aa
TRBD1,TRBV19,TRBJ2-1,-,TGTGCCAGTAGTATAGGGACAGGGGATGAGCAGTTCTTC,CASSIGTGDEQFF
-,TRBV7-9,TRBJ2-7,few,TGTGCCAGCAGCATGAGTTACGAGCAGTACTTC,CASSMSYEQYF
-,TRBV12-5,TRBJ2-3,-,TGTGCTAGTGGTTTCGGTTGGGATACGCAGTATTTT,CASGFGWDTQYF
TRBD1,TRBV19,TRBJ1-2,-,TGTGCCAGTAGTATCCAGGGACAGCCATATGGCTACACCTTC,CASSIQGQPYGYTF
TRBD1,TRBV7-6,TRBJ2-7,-,TGTGCCAGCAGCTTAGAGGGACAGGGAACGTACGAGCAGTACTTC,CASSLEGQGTYEQYF
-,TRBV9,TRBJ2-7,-,TGTGCCAGCAGCGTAATTGGCGGCGACGAGCAGTACTTC,CASSVIGGDEQYF
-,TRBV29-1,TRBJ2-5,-,TGCAGCGTTGAAGTAACCCGAGCCCAAGAGACCCAGTACTTC,CSVEVTRAQETQYF
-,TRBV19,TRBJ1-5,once,TGTGCCAGTCAACCATACGAGGACAGTAATAATCAGCCCCAGCATTTT,CASQPYEDSNNQPQHF
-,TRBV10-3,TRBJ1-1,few,TGTGCCACAACCCCCGGGATGACGGACACTGAAGCTTTCTTT,CATTPGMTDTEAFF
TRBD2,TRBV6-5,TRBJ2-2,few,TGTGCCAGCGGGCGGGAGGGCAACACCGGGGAGCTGTTTTTT,CASGREGNTGELFF
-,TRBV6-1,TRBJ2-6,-,TGTGCCAGCAGTCTCCTTGGGGCCAACGTCCTGACTTTC,CASSLLGANVLTF
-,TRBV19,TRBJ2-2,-,TGTGCCAGTACCTCTATTAGGGAGCTGTTTTTT,CASTSIRELFF
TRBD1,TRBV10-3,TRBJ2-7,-,TGTGCCTCTATGGGGACAGGGGACGAGCAGTACTTC,CASMGTGDEQYF
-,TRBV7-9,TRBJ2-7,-,TGTGCCAGCAGTGTCCAACCTAGCGACGAGCAGTACTTC,CASSVQPSDEQYF
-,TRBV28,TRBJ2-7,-,TGTGCCAGCAGTTTCCCCGGCGAGGGTCTAAAGGAGCAGTACTTC,CASSFPGEGLKEQYF
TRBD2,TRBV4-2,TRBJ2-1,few,TGTGCCAGCAGCCAAGAGGAGGGAGGGTACAATGAGCAGTTCTTC,CASSQEEGGYNEQFF
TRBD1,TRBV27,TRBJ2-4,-,TGTGCCAGCAGCCAGGGACAGATTTTAGCCAAAAACATTCAGTACTTC,CASSQGQILAKNIQYF
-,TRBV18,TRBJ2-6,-,TGTGCCAGCTCACCACCAGAGGGCCCTTCCTCTGGGGCCAACGTCCTGACTTTC,CASSPPEGPSSGANVLTF
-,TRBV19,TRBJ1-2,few,TGTGCCAGTAGTGACAGCTATGGCTACACCTTC,CASSDSYGYTF
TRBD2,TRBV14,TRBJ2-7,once,TGTGCCAGCAGCCAAGTAGGAGCGGGAGTCTTGCCGTACTTC,CASSQVGAGVLPYF
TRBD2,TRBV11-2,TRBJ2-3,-,TGTGCCAGCAGCTCTCCGACTAGCGGGAGGTTCACAGATACGCAGTATTTT,CASSSPTSGRFTDTQYF
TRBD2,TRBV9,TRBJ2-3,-,TGTGCCAGCAGCGAAGCGGGGAGCACAGATACGCAGTATTTT,CASSEAGSTDTQYF
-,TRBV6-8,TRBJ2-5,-,TGTGCCAGCAGTTATTGGACAACTGATCAAGCGTCCGAAGAGACCCAGTACTTC,CASSYWTTDQASEETQYF
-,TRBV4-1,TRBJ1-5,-,TGCGCCAGCAGCCAACAGGGTAGCAATCAGCCCCAGCATTTT,CASSQQGSNQPQHF
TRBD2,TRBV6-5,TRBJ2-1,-,TGTGCCAGCAGTACCGGACTAGCGGAGTACAATGAGCAGTTCTTC,CASSTGLAEYNEQFF
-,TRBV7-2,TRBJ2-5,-,TGTGCCAGCAGCCCACAAGAGACCCAGTACTTC,CASSPQETQYF
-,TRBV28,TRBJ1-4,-,TGTGCCAGCAGTTTATCCAGACTAAAACTGTTTTTT,CASSLSRLKLFF
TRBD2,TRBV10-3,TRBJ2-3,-,TGTGCCATCAGTGCGCCTAGCGGTAGCACAGATACGCAGTATTTT,CAISAPSGSTDTQYF
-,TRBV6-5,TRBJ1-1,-,TGTGCCAGCAGTGGTGGCGGGGTCACTGAAGCTTTCTTT,CASSGGGVTEAFF
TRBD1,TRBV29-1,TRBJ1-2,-,TGCAGCGTTGTCACCCAGACAGGGGAAAGTGGTGGCTACACCTTC,CSVVTQTGESGGYTF
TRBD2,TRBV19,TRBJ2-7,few,TGTGCCAGTAGTATCCCGGGACTAGAATACGAGCAGTACTTC,CASSIPGLEYEQYF